This TCR beta chain emerged from a study of beta chain features in type 1 diabetes. The overall study: Comparable age, gender and cell yields were observed in patients relative to healthy donors.

The ends lost 6 bases at V and 4 bases at J; junction bases unmatched: 6. CDR3 length: 14 residues. Germline V gene sequence: CDR1 SGHTA, CDR2 FQGNSA. CD45RO/CCR7/CD25/CD127/CD95/CD27 separated CD4+ naive, central memory, regulatory and stem cell-like memory cells by sorting. A word on this clone: Its antigen remains unidentified.

The entirety of the isolated RNA underwent reverse transcription, so expressed TCRB transcripts were sequenced. The assay was immunoSEQ multiplex PCR, and TCRdb's table has in-frame clones only and misses some. Here the sample spans around 280,000 clones, approximately 8.1% being singletons. Broader study findings: Patients with type 1 diabetes showed fewer VDJ junction insertions and more deletions. Sampled from patients, naive, central memory and Treg TCRB repertoires appeared more similar than those sampled from healthy donors.

J is TRBJ2-1 and V is TRBV7-2; 7 bases align to TRBD1. The sample was central memory CD4+ T cells from blood. The clonotype comes from a woman between 18 and 29 years old in good health. This chain's CDR3 is CASRGQLKYNEQFF. In DNA, the CDR3 is TGTGCCAGCAGGGGACAGCTAAAGTACAATGAGCAGTTCTTC. The whole variable domain, filled in from reference TRBV7-2 and TRBJ2-1, reads GAGVSQSPSNKVTEKGKDVELRCDPISGHTALYWYRQSLGQGLEFLIYFQGNSAPDKSGLPSDRFSAERTGGSVSTLTIQRTQQEDSAVYLCASRGQLKYNEQFFGPGTRLTVL.